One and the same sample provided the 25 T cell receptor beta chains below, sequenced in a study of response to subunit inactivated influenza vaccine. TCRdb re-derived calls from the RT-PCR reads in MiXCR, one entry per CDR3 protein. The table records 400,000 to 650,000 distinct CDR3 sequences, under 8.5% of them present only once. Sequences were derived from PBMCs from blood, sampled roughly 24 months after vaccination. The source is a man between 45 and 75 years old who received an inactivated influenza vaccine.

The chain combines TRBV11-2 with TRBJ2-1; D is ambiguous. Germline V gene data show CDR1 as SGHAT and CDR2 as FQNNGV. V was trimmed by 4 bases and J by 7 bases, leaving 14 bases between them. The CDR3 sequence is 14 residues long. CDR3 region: CASSSRPEVNEQFF. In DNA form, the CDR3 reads TGTGCCAGCAGCTCCCGTCCTGAAGTAAATGAGCAGTTCTTC.

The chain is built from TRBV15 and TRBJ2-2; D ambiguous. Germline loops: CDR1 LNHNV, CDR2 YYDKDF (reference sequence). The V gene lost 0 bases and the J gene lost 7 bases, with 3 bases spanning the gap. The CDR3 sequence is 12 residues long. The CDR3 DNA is TGTGCCACCAGCAGAGATCTCGGGGAGCTGTTTTTT. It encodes CATSRDLGELFF.

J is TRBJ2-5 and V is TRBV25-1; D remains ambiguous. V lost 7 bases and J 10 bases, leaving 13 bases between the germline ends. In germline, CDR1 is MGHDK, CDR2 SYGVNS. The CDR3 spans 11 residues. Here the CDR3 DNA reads TGTGCCAGCACCGGCAAAACGGGCCAGTACTTC. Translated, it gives CASTGKTGQYF.

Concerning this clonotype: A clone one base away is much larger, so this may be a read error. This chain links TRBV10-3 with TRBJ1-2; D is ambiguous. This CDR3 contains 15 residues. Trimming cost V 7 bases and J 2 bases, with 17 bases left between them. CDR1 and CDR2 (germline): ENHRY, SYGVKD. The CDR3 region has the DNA TGTGCCATCAACGCGGGCCGGGTCATCAACTATGGCTACACCTTC. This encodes CAINAGRVINYGYTF.

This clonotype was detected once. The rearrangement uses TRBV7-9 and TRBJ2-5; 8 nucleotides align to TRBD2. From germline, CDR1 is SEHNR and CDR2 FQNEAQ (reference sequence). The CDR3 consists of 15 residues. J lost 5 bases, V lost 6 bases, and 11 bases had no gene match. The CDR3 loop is CASSIDGGGLETQYF. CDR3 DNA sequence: TGTGCCAGCAGTATCGACGGGGGGGGTCTTGAGACCCAGTACTTC.

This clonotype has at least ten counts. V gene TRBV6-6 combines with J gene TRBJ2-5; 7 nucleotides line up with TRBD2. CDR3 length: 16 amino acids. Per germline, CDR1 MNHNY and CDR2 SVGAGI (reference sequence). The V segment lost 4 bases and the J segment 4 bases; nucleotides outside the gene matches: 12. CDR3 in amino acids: CASSSSLPGLSETQYF. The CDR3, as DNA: TGTGCCAGCAGTTCCAGCTTACCGGGACTATCAGAGACCCAGTACTTC.

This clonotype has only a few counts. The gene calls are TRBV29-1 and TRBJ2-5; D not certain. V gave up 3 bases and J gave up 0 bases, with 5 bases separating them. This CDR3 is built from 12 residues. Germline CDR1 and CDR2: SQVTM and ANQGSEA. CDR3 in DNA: TGCAGCGTTGATCAGTACCAAGAGACCCAGTACTTC. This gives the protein CSVDQYQETQYF. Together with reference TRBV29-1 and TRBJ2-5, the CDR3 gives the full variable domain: SAVISQKPSRDICQRGTSLTIQCQVDSQVTMMFWYRQQPGQSLTLIATANQGSEATYESGFVIDKFPISRPNLTFSTLTVSNMSPEDSSIYLCSVDQYQETQYFGPGTRLLVL.

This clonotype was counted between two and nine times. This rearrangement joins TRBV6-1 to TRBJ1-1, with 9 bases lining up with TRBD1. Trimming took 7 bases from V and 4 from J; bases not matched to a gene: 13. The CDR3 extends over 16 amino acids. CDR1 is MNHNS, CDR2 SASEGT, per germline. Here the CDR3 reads CASTAGTGRGSTEAFF. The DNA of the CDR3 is TGTGCCAGCACCGCCGGGACAGGGAGAGGTAGCACTGAAGCTTTCTTT.

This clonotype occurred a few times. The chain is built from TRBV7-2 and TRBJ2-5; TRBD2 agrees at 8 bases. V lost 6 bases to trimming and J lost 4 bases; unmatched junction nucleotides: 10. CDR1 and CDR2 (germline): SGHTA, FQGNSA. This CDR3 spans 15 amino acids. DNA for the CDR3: TGTGCCAGCAGGAAAGTGCGGGAGGTCGCAGAGACCCAGTACTTC. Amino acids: CASRKVREVAETQYF.

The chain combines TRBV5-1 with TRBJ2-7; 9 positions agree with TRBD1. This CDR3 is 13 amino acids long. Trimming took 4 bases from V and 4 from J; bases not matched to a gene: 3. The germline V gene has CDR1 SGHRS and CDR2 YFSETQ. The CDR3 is CASSMGQGYEQYF. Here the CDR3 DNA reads TGCGCCAGCAGCATGGGACAGGGATACGAGCAGTACTTC. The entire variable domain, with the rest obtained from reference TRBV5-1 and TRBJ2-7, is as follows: KAGVTQTPRYLIKTRGQQVTLSCSPISGHRSVSWYQQTPGQGLQFLFEYFSETQRNKGNFPGRFSGRQFSNSRSEMNVSTLELGDSALYLCASSMGQGYEQYFGPGTRLTVT.

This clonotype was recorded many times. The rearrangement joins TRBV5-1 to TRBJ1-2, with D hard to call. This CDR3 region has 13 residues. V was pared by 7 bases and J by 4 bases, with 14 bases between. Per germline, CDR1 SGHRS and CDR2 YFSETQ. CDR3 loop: CASGSGTIYGYTF. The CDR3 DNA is TGCGCCAGCGGATCTGGCACCATCTATGGCTACACCTTC.

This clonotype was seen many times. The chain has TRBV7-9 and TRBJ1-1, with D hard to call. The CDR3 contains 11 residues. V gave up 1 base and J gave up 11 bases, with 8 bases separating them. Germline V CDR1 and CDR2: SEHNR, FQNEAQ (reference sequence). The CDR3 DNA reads TGTGCCAGCAGCTTAGTAGGTAACGCTTTCTTT. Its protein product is CASSLVGNAFF.

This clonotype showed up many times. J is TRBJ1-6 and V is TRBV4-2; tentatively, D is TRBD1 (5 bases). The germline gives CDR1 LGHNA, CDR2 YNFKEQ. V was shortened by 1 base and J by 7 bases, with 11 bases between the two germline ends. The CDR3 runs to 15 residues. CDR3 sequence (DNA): TGTGCCAGCAGCCAAGTCGGCAGGGTAAATTCACCCCTCCACTTT. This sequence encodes CASSQVGRVNSPLHF.

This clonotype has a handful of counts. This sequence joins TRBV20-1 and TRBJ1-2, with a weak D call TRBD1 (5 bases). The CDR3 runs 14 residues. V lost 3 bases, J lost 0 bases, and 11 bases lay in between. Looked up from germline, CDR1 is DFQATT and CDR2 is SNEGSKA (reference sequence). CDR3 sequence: CSASWDGANYGYTF. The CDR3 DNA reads TGCAGTGCTAGTTGGGACGGAGCTAACTATGGCTACACCTTC.

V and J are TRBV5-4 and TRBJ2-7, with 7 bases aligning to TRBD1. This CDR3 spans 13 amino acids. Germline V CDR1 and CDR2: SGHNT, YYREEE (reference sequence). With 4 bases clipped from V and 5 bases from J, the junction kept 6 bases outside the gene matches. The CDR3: CASSPGTANEQYF. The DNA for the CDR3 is TGTGCCAGCAGCCCCGGGACAGCGAACGAGCAGTACTTC.

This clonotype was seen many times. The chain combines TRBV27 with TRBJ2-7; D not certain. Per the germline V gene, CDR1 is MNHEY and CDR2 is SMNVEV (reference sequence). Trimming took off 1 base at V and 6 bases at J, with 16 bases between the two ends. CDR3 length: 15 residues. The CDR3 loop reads CASSLLVSFRSEQYF. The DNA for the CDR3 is TGTGCCAGCAGTTTATTGGTCAGTTTCCGCTCCGAGCAGTACTTC.

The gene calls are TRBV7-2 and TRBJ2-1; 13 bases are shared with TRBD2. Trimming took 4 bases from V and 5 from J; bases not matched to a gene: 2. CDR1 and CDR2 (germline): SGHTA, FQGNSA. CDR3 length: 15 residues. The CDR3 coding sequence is TGTGCCAGCAGCTCGGGACTAGCGGGAAACAATGAGCAGTTCTTC. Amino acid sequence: CASSSGLAGNNEQFF.

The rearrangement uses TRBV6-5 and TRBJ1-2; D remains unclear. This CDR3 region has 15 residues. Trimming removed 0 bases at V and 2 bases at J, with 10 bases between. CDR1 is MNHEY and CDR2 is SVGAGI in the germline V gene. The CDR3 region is CASSYSIRLNYGYTF. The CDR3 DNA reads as TGTGCCAGCAGTTACTCGATCAGGCTAAACTATGGCTACACCTTC.

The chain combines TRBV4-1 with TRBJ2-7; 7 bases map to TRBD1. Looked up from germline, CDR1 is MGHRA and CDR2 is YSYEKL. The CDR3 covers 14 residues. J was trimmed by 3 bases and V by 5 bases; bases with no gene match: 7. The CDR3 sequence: CASSLTGLDYEQYF. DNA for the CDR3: TGCGCCAGCAGCTTGACAGGGCTGGACTACGAGCAGTACTTC.

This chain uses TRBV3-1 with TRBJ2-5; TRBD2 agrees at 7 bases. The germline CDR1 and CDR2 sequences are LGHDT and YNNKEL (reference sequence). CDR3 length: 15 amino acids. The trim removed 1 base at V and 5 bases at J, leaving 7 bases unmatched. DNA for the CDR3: TGTGCCAGCAGCCAAGGGTGGGGGGGTGGCGAGACCCAGTACTTC. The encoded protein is CASSQGWGGGETQYF.

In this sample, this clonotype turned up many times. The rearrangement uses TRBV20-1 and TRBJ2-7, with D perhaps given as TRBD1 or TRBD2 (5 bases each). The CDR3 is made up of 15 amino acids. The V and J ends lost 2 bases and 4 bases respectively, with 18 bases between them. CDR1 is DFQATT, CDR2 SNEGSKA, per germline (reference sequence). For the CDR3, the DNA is TGCAGTGCTAGAATCCCGGGCCGAGGGGTGTACGAGCAGTACTTC. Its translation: CSARIPGRGVYEQYF.

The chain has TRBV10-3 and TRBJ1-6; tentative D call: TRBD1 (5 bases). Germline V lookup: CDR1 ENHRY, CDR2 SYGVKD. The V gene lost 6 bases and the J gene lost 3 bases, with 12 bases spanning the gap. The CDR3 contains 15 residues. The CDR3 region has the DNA TGTGCCATCAGGGGGCCGGGGTTCTATAATTCACCCCTCCACTTT. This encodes CAIRGPGFYNSPLHF.

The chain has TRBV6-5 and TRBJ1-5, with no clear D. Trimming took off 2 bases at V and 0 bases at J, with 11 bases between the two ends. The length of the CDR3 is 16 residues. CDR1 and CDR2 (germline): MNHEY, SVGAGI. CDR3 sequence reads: CASSYRGPYSNQPQHF. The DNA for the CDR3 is TGTGCCAGCAGTTACAGAGGGCCATATAGCAATCAGCCCCAGCATTTT.

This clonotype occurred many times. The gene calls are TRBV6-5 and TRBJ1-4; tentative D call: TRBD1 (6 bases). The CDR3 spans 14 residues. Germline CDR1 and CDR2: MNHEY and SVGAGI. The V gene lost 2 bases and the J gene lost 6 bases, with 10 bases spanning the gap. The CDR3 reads CASSYGGLDEKLFF. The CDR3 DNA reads TGTGCCAGCAGTTACGGGGGGCTAGATGAAAAACTGTTTTTT.

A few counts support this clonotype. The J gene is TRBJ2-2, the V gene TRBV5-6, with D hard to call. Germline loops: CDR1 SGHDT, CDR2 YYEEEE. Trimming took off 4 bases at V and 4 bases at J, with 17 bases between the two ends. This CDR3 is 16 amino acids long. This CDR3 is CASSNGPKAATGELFF. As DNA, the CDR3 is TGTGCCAGCAGCAACGGACCTAAAGCCGCCACCGGGGAGCTGTTTTTT.